This is a list of T cell receptor beta chains from one sample in a study of CD8 T cells in Susac syndrome. Each CDR3 protein gets one entry after TCRdb re-called the immunoSEQ multiplex PCR reads with MiXCR. The top ten hold 0.16% of the sample, which has 150,000 to 190,000 distinct CDR3 sequences, 85% to 95% seen once. The specimen sequenced was CD4+ T cells from PBMCs. The receptor set was obtained from a human donor with Susac syndrome. CDR3s include the opening cysteine and the closing phenylalanine or tryptophan. The order of the fields is D gene, V gene, J gene, clone size, CDR3 protein, CDR3 DNA. D genes are given only for firm matches. Size is stated for part of the rows, as once, few or many counts, or as a class when the clone is expanded.

d_call: TRBD1; v_call: TRBV19; j_call: TRBJ1-5; clone_size: .; cdr3_aa: CASSMQGVTNQPQHF; cdr3_nt: TGTGCCAGTAGTATGCAGGGGGTGACCAATCAGCCCCAGCATTTT
d_call: .; v_call: TRBV29-1; j_call: TRBJ2-5; clone_size: .; cdr3_aa: CSVEGGRGETQYF; cdr3_nt: TGCAGCGTTGAGGGGGGGCGCGGGGAGACCCAGTACTTC
d_call: .; v_call: TRBV20-1; j_call: TRBJ1-2; clone_size: .; cdr3_aa: CSAPSSGTFNYGYTF; cdr3_nt: TGCAGTGCTCCTAGTTCCGGGACGTTTAACTATGGCTACACCTTC
d_call: .; v_call: TRBV6-2/TRBV6-3; j_call: TRBJ1-6; clone_size: once; cdr3_aa: CASKIDGTNSPLHF; cdr3_nt: TGTGCCAGCAAAATCGACGGAACGAATTCACCCCTCCACTTT
d_call: TRBD1; v_call: TRBV3-1; j_call: TRBJ1-6; clone_size: .; cdr3_aa: CASSQEGQGPGGVSPLHF; cdr3_nt: TGTGCCAGCAGCCAAGAGGGACAGGGTCCGGGAGGTGTTTCACCCCTCCACTTT
d_call: .; v_call: TRBV20-1; j_call: TRBJ2-1; clone_size: .; cdr3_aa: CSARDQGDVEQFF; cdr3_nt: TGCAGTGCTAGAGATCAGGGAGACGTTGAGCAGTTCTTC
d_call: .; v_call: TRBV27; j_call: TRBJ1-2; clone_size: .; cdr3_aa: CASSLRLQGGGYTF; cdr3_nt: TGTGCCAGCAGTTTACGTCTCCAGGGTGGTGGCTACACCTTC
d_call: .; v_call: TRBV7-8; j_call: TRBJ2-5; clone_size: .; cdr3_aa: CASSADQGTPRAQYF; cdr3_nt: TGTGCCAGCAGCGCTGATCAAGGGACTCCTCGGGCCCAGTACTTC
d_call: TRBD1; v_call: TRBV9; j_call: TRBJ1-2; clone_size: .; cdr3_aa: CASSGGQGLTYYGYTF; cdr3_nt: TGTGCCAGCAGCGGAGGACAGGGGCTAACATACTATGGCTACACCTTC
d_call: .; v_call: TRBV27; j_call: TRBJ2-1; clone_size: .; cdr3_aa: CASSLSPLYNEQFF; cdr3_nt: TGTGCCAGCAGTTTATCCCCCTTATACAATGAGCAGTTCTTC
d_call: .; v_call: TRBV12-3/TRBV12-4; j_call: TRBJ2-7; clone_size: .; cdr3_aa: CASSFTYEQYF; cdr3_nt: TGTGCCAGCAGTTTCACCTACGAGCAGTACTTC
d_call: .; v_call: TRBV5-1; j_call: TRBJ2-7; clone_size: .; cdr3_aa: CASSPALATYEQYF; cdr3_nt: TGCGCCAGCAGCCCCGCACTAGCCACCTACGAGCAGTACTTC
d_call: .; v_call: TRBV18; j_call: TRBJ2-7; clone_size: .; cdr3_aa: CASSYSGEGSEQYF; cdr3_nt: TGTGCCAGCTCGTACTCAGGGGAGGGCAGCGAGCAGTACTTC
d_call: .; v_call: TRBV13; j_call: TRBJ2-6; clone_size: .; cdr3_aa: CASSSFSSGANVLTF; cdr3_nt: TGTGCCAGCAGCTCATTCTCTTCTGGGGCCAACGTCCTGACTTTC
d_call: .; v_call: TRBV7-9; j_call: TRBJ2-7; clone_size: .; cdr3_aa: CASSPDSSYEQYF; cdr3_nt: TGTGCCAGCAGCCCGGACAGCTCCTACGAGCAGTACTTC
d_call: .; v_call: TRBV3-1; j_call: TRBJ1-5; clone_size: .; cdr3_aa: CASSHGGSNGFQPQHF; cdr3_nt: TGTGCCAGCAGCCACGGGGGGAGTAACGGGTTTCAGCCCCAGCATTTT
d_call: TRBD2; v_call: TRBV3-1; j_call: TRBJ2-3; clone_size: .; cdr3_aa: CASSLAGGPSSTDTQYF; cdr3_nt: TGTGCCAGCAGCCTAGCGGGGGGGCCCTCTAGCACAGATACGCAGTATTTT
d_call: TRBD1; v_call: TRBV7-2; j_call: TRBJ2-5; clone_size: .; cdr3_aa: CARQGPGETQYF; cdr3_nt: TGTGCCAGACAGGGGCCGGGGGAGACCCAGTACTTC
d_call: .; v_call: TRBV19; j_call: TRBJ1-6; clone_size: .; cdr3_aa: CASSTGGARVAPLHF; cdr3_nt: TGTGCCAGTAGTACCGGGGGGGCGAGGGTTGCACCCCTCCACTTT
d_call: TRBD2; v_call: TRBV29-1; j_call: TRBJ2-1; clone_size: .; cdr3_aa: CSAGTSGYNEQFF; cdr3_nt: TGCAGCGCCGGGACTAGCGGATACAATGAGCAGTTCTTC
d_call: .; v_call: TRBV20-1; j_call: TRBJ1-5; clone_size: .; cdr3_aa: CSARRPGGNQPQHF; cdr3_nt: TGCAGTGCTAGGAGGCCGGGAGGGAATCAGCCCCAGCATTTT
d_call: .; v_call: TRBV5-1; j_call: TRBJ1-1; clone_size: .; cdr3_aa: CASSLLALSTEAFF; cdr3_nt: TGCGCCAGCAGCTTGTTGGCCCTCAGCACTGAAGCTTTCTTT
d_call: .; v_call: TRBV29-1; j_call: TRBJ2-7; clone_size: .; cdr3_aa: CSVGRGGGGSYEQYF; cdr3_nt: TGCAGCGTGGGAAGAGGGGGCGGGGGGTCCTACGAGCAGTACTTC
d_call: .; v_call: TRBV12-5; j_call: TRBJ1-1; clone_size: .; cdr3_aa: CASDSGVNTEAFF; cdr3_nt: TGTGCTAGTGACTCAGGGGTGAACACTGAAGCTTTCTTT
d_call: TRBD1; v_call: TRBV29-1; j_call: TRBJ2-1; clone_size: .; cdr3_aa: CSVDRGDRGDNEQFF; cdr3_nt: TGCAGCGTTGATCGGGGGGACAGGGGCGACAATGAGCAGTTCTTC
d_call: .; v_call: TRBV5-1; j_call: TRBJ2-7; clone_size: .; cdr3_aa: CASSSLGRDPPYEQYF; cdr3_nt: TGCGCCAGCAGCTCCCTGGGCCGGGACCCCCCCTACGAGCAGTACTTC
d_call: .; v_call: TRBV12-3/TRBV12-4; j_call: TRBJ1-5; clone_size: .; cdr3_aa: CASSWWGLGQPQHF; cdr3_nt: TGTGCCAGCAGTTGGTGGGGCTTGGGGCAGCCCCAGCATTTT
d_call: .; v_call: TRBV19; j_call: TRBJ1-1; clone_size: .; cdr3_aa: CASSIGRVLKLFF; cdr3_nt: TGTGCCAGTAGTATAGGCAGGGTATTGAAGCTTTTCTTT
d_call: .; v_call: TRBV15; j_call: TRBJ1-6; clone_size: .; cdr3_aa: CATSRDRRQATYNSPLHF; cdr3_nt: TGTGCCACCAGCAGAGATCGGAGGCAGGCGACCTATAATTCACCCCTCCACTTT
d_call: TRBD1; v_call: TRBV7-2; j_call: TRBJ2-7; clone_size: .; cdr3_aa: CASSEPRATGDYEQYF; cdr3_nt: TGTGCCAGCAGCGAACCTCGAGCGACAGGGGACTACGAGCAGTACTTC
d_call: TRBD1; v_call: TRBV20-1; j_call: TRBJ2-2; clone_size: .; cdr3_aa: CSASPRLGTGNTGELFF; cdr3_nt: TGCAGTGCTAGTCCCAGACTCGGGACAGGGAACACCGGGGAGCTGTTTTTT
d_call: .; v_call: TRBV7-8; j_call: TRBJ2-1; clone_size: .; cdr3_aa: CASSLTSSSNEQFF; cdr3_nt: TGTGCCAGCAGCTTAACTAGTTCGAGCAATGAGCAGTTCTTC